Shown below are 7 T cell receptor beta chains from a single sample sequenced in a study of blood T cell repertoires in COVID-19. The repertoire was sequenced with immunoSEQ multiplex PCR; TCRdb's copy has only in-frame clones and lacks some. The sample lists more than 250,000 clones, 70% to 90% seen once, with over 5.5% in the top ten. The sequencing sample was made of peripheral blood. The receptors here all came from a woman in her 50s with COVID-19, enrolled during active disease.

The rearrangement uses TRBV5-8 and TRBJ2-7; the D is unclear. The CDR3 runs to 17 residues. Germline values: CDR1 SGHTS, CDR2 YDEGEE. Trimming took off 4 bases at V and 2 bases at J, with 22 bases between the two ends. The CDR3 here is CASSPRGHQTFPYEQYF. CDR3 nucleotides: TGTGCCAGCAGCCCCCGAGGCCACCAAACCTTTCCCTACGAGCAGTACTTC.

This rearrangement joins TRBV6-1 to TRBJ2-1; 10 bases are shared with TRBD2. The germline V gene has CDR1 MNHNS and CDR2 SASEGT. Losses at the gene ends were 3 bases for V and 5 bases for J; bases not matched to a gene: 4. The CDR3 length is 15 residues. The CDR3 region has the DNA TGTGCCAGCAGTGATGGACTAGCGGCCAACAATGAGCAGTTCTTC. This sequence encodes CASSDGLAANNEQFF.

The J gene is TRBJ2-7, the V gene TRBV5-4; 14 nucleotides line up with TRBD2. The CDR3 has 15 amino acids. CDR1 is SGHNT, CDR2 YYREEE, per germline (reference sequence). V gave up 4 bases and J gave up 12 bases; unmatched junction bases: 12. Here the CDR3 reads CASSQGTSGSSFPYF. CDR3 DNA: TGTGCCAGCAGCCAAGGGACTAGCGGGAGTAGTTTTCCGTACTTC.

This CDR3 is CASGLPPGTVSSTDTQYF. The CDR3 DNA follows: TGTGCTAGTGGTTTGCCCCCAGGGACAGTGAGTAGCACAGATACGCAGTATTTT. The chain joins TRBV12-5 to TRBJ2-3; 7 bases line up with TRBD1. J gave up 0 bases and V 2 bases, and 11 bases lay outside the gene matches. The CDR3 is 18 amino acids. CDR1 and CDR2 from the germline V gene are LGHNT and FRNRAP.

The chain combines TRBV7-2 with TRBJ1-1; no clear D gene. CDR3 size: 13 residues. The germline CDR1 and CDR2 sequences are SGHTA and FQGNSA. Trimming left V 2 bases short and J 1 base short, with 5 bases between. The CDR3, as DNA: TGTGCCAGCAGCTTAAACAGGAACACTGAAGCTTTCTTT. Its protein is CASSLNRNTEAFF.

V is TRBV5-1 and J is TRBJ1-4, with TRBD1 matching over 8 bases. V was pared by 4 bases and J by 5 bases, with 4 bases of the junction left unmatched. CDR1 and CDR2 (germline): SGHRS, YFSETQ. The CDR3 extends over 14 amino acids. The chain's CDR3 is CASSQQGENEKLFF. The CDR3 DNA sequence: TGCGCCAGCAGCCAACAGGGGGAGAATGAAAAACTGTTTTTT.

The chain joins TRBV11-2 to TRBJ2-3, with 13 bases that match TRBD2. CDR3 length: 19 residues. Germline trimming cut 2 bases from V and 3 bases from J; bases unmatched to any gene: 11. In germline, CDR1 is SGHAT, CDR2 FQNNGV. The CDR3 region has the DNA TGTGCCAGCAGCTTAACTAGCGGGAGGGCCGGATTTGTGACAGATACGCAGTATTTT. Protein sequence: CASSLTSGRAGFVTDTQYF.